This TCR beta chain emerged from a study of T cells in Graves' hyperthyroidism and ophthalmopathy (dated by TCRdb to about 2019). Broadly, across the study: Peripheral blood was collected at initial diagnosis, before any treatment. TCR V-J signatures able to tell the groups apart were searched for in a discovery cohort of 90 to 100 patients, of whom around 43 had Graves' ophthalmopathy and about 60 had stable Graves' hyperthyroidism. Prospective prediction of ophthalmopathy was tested in an independent validation cohort consisting of 18 to 20 hyperthyroidism patients and some 16 patients who later progressed to ophthalmopathy. The 80 to 100 discovery patients were randomly divided into training and test sets at a 7:3 ratio. Thyroid tissue and blood T-cell repertoires from roughly 6 Graves' hyperthyroidism patients were also compared in the study. Following sampling, methimazole starting at 30 mg daily was given to hyperthyroidism patients, and high-dose intravenous methylprednisolone was given to ophthalmopathy patients. The paper describes TCR Vbeta CDR3 sequencing of 135 peripheral blood samples, made up of approximately 40 ophthalmopathy patients, approximately 73 hyperthyroidism patients and 17 progressor patients. Overall study outcomes, separate from this receptor: Ophthalmopathy was separated from stable hyperthyroidism by a 13 V-J signature model, with around 90% sensitivity and about 84% specificity obtained in cross-validation and 80%/75% obtained in testing. Blood samples also contained most of the expanded thyroid clonotypes (frequency above 0.001), which suggests that blood repertoires may reflect thyroid immune responses. Sample size was not statistically predetermined, and blinding of investigators to group allocation was not performed. In validation, the model predicted progression to ophthalmopathy a median of approximately 6.6 months before onset, with over 55% sensitivity and nearly 75% specificity.

The junction shows trimming of 4 bases on V and 6 bases on J, plus 15 bases between the germline ends. The CDR3 contains 15 residues, cysteine and phenylalanine counted. The kept DNA is CDR3 alone, 45 bases in frame from the first base. Based on the germline V gene, the CDR1 and CDR2 sequences are SNHLY and FYNNEI. The TCR beta CDR3 regions were amplified from RNA transcripts. For the first round of RT-PCR on the TCR CDR3, the HTBI primer set was used together with the Qiagen OneStep RT-PCR kit. Libraries were constructed in a second round of multiplex PCR, after which size selection and purification were performed. Sequencing of the libraries was done on an Illumina HiSeq2000 using paired-end 100 bp reads. The study's processing was this. SOAPnuke was used to process the raw data, throwing out any read that contained adapters or uncalled bases, had a mean Phred below 15, or lacked an exact constant-primer or identifier match. High-quality paired reads were merged using COPE v1.2.5, and each unique nucleotide sequence was defined as a clonotype. MiTCR v1.1 was used to align clonotypes to the IMGT TRBV, TRBD and TRBJ reference segments. Only V-J combinations with frequency above 0.0001, covering 98% to 99.2% of repertoires, were analysed. The TCS score was defined as F50 (clonal expansion) divided by E x V (chaos), with BLOSUM62-based TCRdist calculated between CDR3 peptides within each V-J. Welch's t-statistics and random forest reduced around 510 V-J features to under 15, which were used in a naive Bayes classifier (R e1071). The public reads were reanalyzed by TCRdb: fastp trimming at Q25, MiXCR alignment, in-frame beta chains only. Merged by CDR3 protein, the rows form single entries marked with the most common genes and DNA. The V and J calls, along with clone size, are taken from TCRdb and not from the paper's own processing. The sample data list 350,000 to 450,000 distinct CDR3 sequences, and 11% to 15% of these were observed just once. The ten largest clonotypes hold 28% of the sample.

Ophthalmopathy patients had moderately to severely active disease, Clinical Activity Score of at least 3, NOSPECS grade of at least 4, and duration under 3 months. Patients with uncontrolled infections, other autoimmune diseases, pregnancy or lactation were excluded. Clinical symptoms, serum thyroxine and TRAb, thyroid ultrasound, and orbital computed tomography formed the basis for the diagnoses. Ficoll-Paque density gradient centrifugation was used to isolate PBMCs from about 9 ml of fresh peripheral blood. Trizol reagent was used to extract total RNA, and RNA quality was then checked on an Agilent 2100 Bioanalyzer. This clonotype was seen at least ten times. The clone's antigen remains unknown. Qualities for individual bases were not recorded, and no much larger clone is one base off.

The sequence derives from a man aged 45 to 65 with Graves' ophthalmopathy. Sample: blood. The chain uses TRBV2 and TRBJ2-2; the D element could tentatively be TRBD1 or TRBD2, as 5 bases agree for each. DNA sequence: TGTGCCAGCAGTGTTGGGGGAAAGTTGGCCGGGGAGCTGTTTTTT. This encodes CASSVGGKLAGELFF.